The 22 T cell receptor beta chains reported below all come from one sample, sequenced in a study of regulatory T cells in long-lasting Graves disease. TCR beta libraries were built with iRepertoire HTBI primers and Arm-PCR of CDR3 regions. A single record per CDR3 protein comes from TCRdb applying MiXCR to the multiplex PCR reads. This table holds about 540,000 distinct CDR3 sequences, roughly 13% found once. The time point here: newly diagnosed GD, antithyroid drugs for less than 3 months. PBMC RNA was the source of the TCR library. Another study also made use of these data, one on T cells in Graves' hyperthyroidism and ophthalmopathy.

The starting material was peripheral blood mononuclear cells (PBMCs), obtained at new diagnosis, from a patient treated with antithyroid drugs. Every receptor here comes from a man aged 25 to 45 with Graves disease.

The chain uses TRBV19 and TRBJ1-2; weak D call: TRBD1 (5 bases). Germline CDR1 reads LNHDA; CDR2 reads SQIVND (reference sequence). V was trimmed by 3 bases and J by 4 bases, leaving 9 bases between them. The CDR3 has 13 amino acids. CDR3 in amino acids: CASSIRQFYGYTF. The DNA of the CDR3 is TGTGCCAGTAGTATTCGACAGTTCTATGGCTACACCTTC.

DNA for the CDR3: TGTGCCAGCAGTGAGGGGCCCTCAGGGTTGAATTCACCCCTCCACTTT. Encoded protein: CASSEGPSGLNSPLHF. The chain is built from TRBV6-1 and TRBJ1-6, with D tentatively TRBD1 (5 bases). Trimming pared 3 bases from V and 7 bases from J, leaving 16 bases between. The CDR3 spans 16 residues. From germline, CDR1 is MNHNS and CDR2 SASEGT.

V gene TRBV19 combines with J gene TRBJ1-2; D gene unclear. This CDR3 contains 14 residues. Per germline, CDR1 LNHDA and CDR2 SQIVND (reference sequence). Trimming stripped 5 bases from V and 3 bases from J, with 13 bases between. CDR3: CASSSPQRDYGYTF. The CDR3 nucleotides read TGTGCCAGTAGTTCGCCGCAACGAGACTATGGCTACACCTTC.

Ten or more counts support this clonotype. CDR3 bases: TGCGCCAGCAGCTTGAGGGGGGGCGACTATAATTCACCCCTCCACTTT. Translating gives CASSLRGGDYNSPLHF. The chain recombines TRBV5-1 with TRBJ1-6; maybe TRBD1 (6 bases). The V and J ends lost 1 base and 3 bases respectively, with 11 bases between them. Germline V gives CDR1 SGHRS, CDR2 YFSETQ. This CDR3 has 16 residues.

This clonotype was recorded at least ten times. V is TRBV10-3 and J is TRBJ2-5; D remains ambiguous. CDR3 size: 15 residues. Germline V gene data show CDR1 as ENHRY and CDR2 as SYGVKD. V lost 2 bases to trimming and J lost 0 bases, with 10 bases between them. CDR3 in amino acids: CAISELTANQETQYF. CDR3 DNA sequence: TGTGCCATCAGTGAGCTGACGGCGAACCAAGAGACCCAGTACTTC.

This clonotype was observed once. This sequence joins TRBV5-4 and TRBJ2-3; 9 bases match TRBD2. The germline V gene encodes CDR1 SGHNT and CDR2 YYREEE (reference sequence). J lost 2 bases, V lost 4 bases, and 8 bases had no gene match. The CDR3 covers 16 residues. CDR3 nucleotide sequence: TGTGCCAGCAGCCGACTAGCGGAAACTAACACAGATACGCAGTATTTT. Translated: CASSRLAETNTDTQYF.

The table lists this clonotype with a few counts. The rearrangement links TRBV19 to TRBJ2-1; D not certain. This CDR3 is 13 amino acids long. Germline V CDR1 and CDR2: LNHDA, SQIVND (reference sequence). Trimming took off 5 bases at V and 2 bases at J, with 7 bases between the two ends. As DNA, the CDR3 is TGTGCCAGTAGTCGGAACGCCTACAATGAGCAGTTCTTC. This codes for CASSRNAYNEQFF.

The CDR3 reads CAISESNDGLGYGYTF. CDR3 coding DNA: TGTGCCATCAGTGAGTCGAATGACGGGCTGGGCTATGGCTACACCTTC. The V gene is TRBV10-3, the J gene TRBJ1-2; no definite D call. Trimming took 0 bases from V and 4 from J, leaving 15 bases between them. Germline lookup yields CDR1 ENHRY and CDR2 SYGVKD. The CDR3 length is 16 residues.

This clonotype was counted at least ten times. V is TRBV24-1 and J is TRBJ2-1; 7 bases line up with TRBD2. Germline V gene lookup returns CDR1 KGHDR and CDR2 SFDVKD. This CDR3 comprises 13 residues. V dropped 4 bases and J dropped 9; count of bases not matched to a gene: 5. The CDR3 loop reads CATSDYPGGEQFF. CDR3 nucleotide sequence: TGTGCCACCAGTGACTATCCGGGGGGTGAGCAGTTCTTC.

V is TRBV9 and J is TRBJ1-6, with TRBD1 identical over 7 bases. J gave up 7 bases and V 4 bases, and 8 bases lay outside the gene matches. This CDR3 comprises 15 residues. Germline assignment: CDR1 SGDLS and CDR2 YYNGEE. The CDR3 here is CASSPWDRGNSPLHF. The CDR3, as DNA: TGTGCCAGCAGCCCGTGGGACAGAGGCAATTCACCCCTCCACTTT. Using reference TRBV9 and TRBJ1-6 for the parts outside the CDR3, the full variable domain is DSGVTQTPKHLITATGQRVTLRCSPRSGDLSVYWYQQSLDQGLQFLIQYYNGEERAKGNILERFSAQQFPDLHSELNLSSLELGDSALYFCASSPWDRGNSPLHFGNGTRLTVT.

This clonotype has more than one count but fewer than ten. The chain links TRBV7-2 to TRBJ2-1; TRBD2 aligns across 12 bases. The CDR3 sequence is 18 residues long. The germline V gene encodes CDR1 SGHTA and CDR2 FQGNSA. The V gene end was trimmed by 5 bases and the J gene end by 3 bases; junction bases not matched to a gene: 11. CDR3 in amino acids: CASSPLRLAGDSYNEQFF. CDR3 sequence (DNA): TGTGCCAGCAGCCCCCTTCGACTAGCGGGAGATAGCTACAATGAGCAGTTCTTC.

This clonotype was counted at least ten times. The rearrangement uses TRBV7-8 and TRBJ2-2, with a weak D call TRBD2 (5 bases). Trimming shortened V by 2 bases and J by 4 bases, and 14 bases separated the two germline ends. From germline, CDR1 is SGHVS and CDR2 FQNEAQ. The CDR3 totals 16 residues. DNA for the CDR3: TGTGCCAGCAGCTTATGGGCGGAGGCGGCCACCGGGGAGCTGTTTTTT. It encodes CASSLWAEAATGELFF.

This clonotype was seen many times. This chain joins TRBV20-1 and TRBJ2-1; maybe TRBD2 (6 bases). This CDR3 comprises 15 residues. V gave up 0 bases and J gave up 2 bases, with 11 bases separating them. The germline CDR1 and CDR2 sequences are DFQATT and SNEGSKA (reference sequence). CDR3 protein: CSARDSSVAYNEQFF. DNA for the CDR3: TGCAGTGCTAGAGATTCTAGCGTGGCCTACAATGAGCAGTTCTTC.

This clonotype came up a few times. Because the CDR3 is missing its conserved closing phenylalanine or tryptophan, this is likely a read error. The gene calls are TRBV18 and TRBJ2-2; no clear D gene. Per germline, CDR1 KGHSH and CDR2 LQKENI. Trimming cost V 6 bases and J 6 bases, with 8 bases left between them. The CDR3 has 12 amino acids. The CDR3 sequence: CASSSASGELFS. DNA of the CDR3: TGTGCCAGCTCTTCGGCCTCCGGGGAGCTGTTTTCT.

J is TRBJ1-5 and V is TRBV29-1; D is ambiguous. The V and J ends lost 5 bases and 0 bases respectively, with 11 bases between them. From germline, CDR1 is SQVTM and CDR2 ANQGSEA. The CDR3 covers 14 residues. The CDR3 reads CSVRAGNSNQPQHF. The CDR3 region has the DNA TGCAGCGTTCGGGCAGGAAATAGCAATCAGCCCCAGCATTTT.

The rearrangement links TRBV25-1 to TRBJ2-7; D is ambiguous. The CDR3 totals 12 residues. Trimming took 4 bases from V and 3 from J, leaving 7 bases between them. Germline V lookup: CDR1 MGHDK, CDR2 SYGVNS. The CDR3, as DNA: TGTGCCAGCAGTGGTTCGCACTACGAGCAGTACTTC. It encodes CASSGSHYEQYF.

This clonotype was recorded many times. The chain is built from TRBV30 and TRBJ1-2; 7 nucleotides agree with TRBD1. Trimming removed 0 bases from V and 6 bases from J; junction bases left unmatched: 7. The CDR3 loop spans 14 amino acids. From germline, CDR1 is GTSNPN and CDR2 SVGIG (reference sequence). For the CDR3, the DNA is TGTGCCTGGAGTGTACAAGGGGGCTCCCATGGCTACACCTTC. This gives the protein CAWSVQGGSHGYTF.

This clonotype showed up just a few times. The rearrangement links TRBV7-3 to TRBJ2-3; possibly TRBD1 or TRBD2 for D (7 bases each). V lost 4 bases, J lost 4 bases, and 18 bases lay in between. Germline assignment: CDR1 SGHTA and CDR2 FQGTGA. This CDR3 has 16 residues. This chain's CDR3 is CASSSQGGAAADTQYF. The CDR3 nucleotides read TGTGCCAGCAGCTCCCAGGGGGGGGCGGCTGCAGATACGCAGTATTTT.

To note about this clonotype: This may stem from a read error, because a much larger clone lies one nucleotide away. This chain connects TRBV18 to TRBJ2-1; maybe TRBD2 (6 bases). The CDR3 sequence is 12 residues long. CDR1 is KGHSH, CDR2 LQKENI, per germline. The CDR3: CASSPGDHEQLF. CDR3 bases: TGTGCCAGCTCCCCGGGGGACCATGAGCAGCTCTTC. Filled out from reference TRBV18 and TRBJ2-1, the complete variable domain reads NAGVMQNPRHLVRRRGQEARLRCSPMKGHSHVYWYRQLPEEGLKFMVYLQKENIIDESGMPKERFSAEFPKEGPSILRIQQVVRGDSAAYFCASSPGDHEQLFGPGTRLTVL.

This clonotype was counted only a few times. The chain is built from TRBV3-1 and TRBJ2-3, with TRBD2 as a possible D gene (5 bases). Germline V lookup: CDR1 LGHDT, CDR2 YNNKEL (reference sequence). The CDR3 is 16 residues long. Trimming took 5 bases from V and 1 from J, leaving 16 bases between them. This CDR3 is CASSGRRLARTDTQYF. Written as DNA, the CDR3 is TGTGCCAGCAGCGGAAGGCGTCTAGCTCGCACAGATACGCAGTATTTT.

This clonotype was recorded many times. The chain couples TRBV3-1 to TRBJ2-5; possible D gene TRBD1, 5 bases. V was trimmed by 5 bases and J by 3 bases, leaving 7 bases between them. The germline V gene has CDR1 LGHDT and CDR2 YNNKEL (reference sequence). This CDR3 comprises 12 residues. CDR3 nucleotides: TGTGCCAGCAGCAAACAGGAAGAGACCCAGTACTTC. Translated: CASSKQEETQYF.

This clonotype was seen at least ten times. The chain is built from TRBV5-1 and TRBJ1-1; tentative D call: TRBD1 (5 bases). Trimming took 4 bases from V and 4 from J, leaving 11 bases between them. Germline CDR1 is SGHRS and CDR2 is YFSETQ. CDR3 length equals 13 residues. Here the CDR3 reads CASSDTGVTEAFF. The CDR3 DNA reads TGCGCCAGCAGCGACACGGGGGTCACTGAAGCTTTCTTT. Complete variable domain (other parts from reference TRBV5-1 and TRBJ1-1): KAGVTQTPRYLIKTRGQQVTLSCSPISGHRSVSWYQQTPGQGLQFLFEYFSETQRNKGNFPGRFSGRQFSNSRSEMNVSTLELGDSALYLCASSDTGVTEAFFGQGTRLTVV.